The T cell receptor (beta chain) described here comes from a study of cytomegalovirus exposure and HLA in healthy donors (dated by TCRdb to about 2017). About the study as a whole: An earlier analysis of several hundred of the donors reported around 280 Gb of sequence data and 95 million to 130 million unique TCR beta sequences obtained from about 179 million T cells. Donor age, sex, ethnicity and CMV serostatus were compiled together with the repertoire data. In the later analysis, no new phenotypic data were used to find candidate immune exposures; instead, reliance was placed on TCR beta sequences and their occurrence across donors. An earlier analysis of approximately 580 of the donors used high-throughput TCR beta sequencing to judge whether each TCR beta V gene segment behaved as functional or pseudogenic. The number of donors typed differed by locus, with roughly 629-640 for A, B, C, DRB1 and DQB1, more than 500 for DQA1, over 600 for DPA1, and over 400 for DPB1. The genetic ancestry cluster associated with self-reported Caucasian donors included 81% of the approximately 410 genotyped donors. About 280 gigabases of sequencing data and around 88 million unique TCR sequences made up an early release that covered fewer than 650 HLA-typed donors. Every repertoire in the discovery cohort had been generated on one and the same sequencing platform. To predict cytomegalovirus infection status, the study brought together high-throughput TCR immunosequencing, statistical association of individual TCRs with disease status, and machine learning. The study aimed to test whether cataloging public T cell receptors could reveal signatures of past pathogen exposure. In a later analysis, previously published TCR beta repertoires from 550 to 700 donors were re-analyzed and high-resolution HLA genotyping was added so that TCR occurrence patterns could be studied. HLA typing covered class I and class II loci at four-digit resolution. Among 300 to 450 genotyped donors of the cohort, an average of about 240,000 unique TCR beta nucleotide sequences were sequenced per donor, around 20% of them non-productive. The study used immunosequencing to profile the T cell repertoires of approximately 630 subjects and linked those repertoires to cytomegalovirus serostatus. Because of strong linkage in the cohort, roughly five DR-DQ haplotypes were treated as single units for association and clustering. In addition to the first cohort of 666 subjects, a separate validation cohort of 120 different subjects was used. Genome-wide SNP genotypes for about 60% of the roughly 670 donors were used in a later genetic analysis, which treated that subset as a discovery cohort.

The cohort comprised approximately 700 healthy bone marrow donors. At the time of sampling, all cohort members were nominally healthy, though unrecorded immune exposures were likely present. The donor was CMV seronegative and was included in the group of under 450 seronegative cohort members. Each donor provided a peripheral blood sample, and peripheral blood mononuclear cells were used for TCR beta sequencing. The Qiagen DNeasy Blood Extraction Kit was used to extract genomic DNA from the blood cell samples. Libraries were built with the immunoSEQ multiplex PCR assay. The multiplex PCR relied on a mix of 60 forward primers for TCR Vbeta segments and 13 reverse primers for TCR Jbeta segments. Amplification of the CDR3 region of rearranged TCR beta genes was performed with a multiplex PCR assay on genomic DNA. Amplified TCR beta libraries were sequenced as 87-base-pair reads on the Illumina HiSeq System. Per the original workflow: A later analysis counted some 80 million unique TCR beta chains across the roughly 700 repertoires, and 9.5 million to 11 million of these chains were shared by at least two donors. Raw reads were error-corrected and collapsed into unique sequences by a nearest-neighbor algorithm in which closely related sequences were merged to remove PCR and sequencing errors. To assign V, D and J gene segments, CDR3 sequences were aligned to IMGT reference sequences. Each retained sequence needed at least a six-nucleotide match to both a V gene segment and a J gene segment. A rearrangement counted as productive if the CDR3 had no stop codons and remained in frame with V and J, and every other rearrangement counted as non-productive. CDR3 was defined by IMGT convention, running from the second conserved V-encoded cysteine to the conserved J-encoded phenylalanine. The earlier analysis of about 640 of the donors excluded any sequence lacking an unambiguous match to a single V gene segment. An earlier analysis of fewer than 750 of the donors called V segments functional above 56.7% productive rearrangements and segregating when the between-donor standard deviation exceeded 5%. To diagnose cytomegalovirus status from the catalog of TCR beta chain sequences, a statistical classification framework was built. A later analysis assigned V and J genes by comparing TCR nucleotide sequences with IMGT/GENE-DB human TR gene sequences. A later analysis assigned CDR3 sequences and most-parsimonious VDJ recombination scenarios with the TCRdist pipeline. In a later analysis, each TCR beta chain was defined by its CDR3 amino acid sequence together with its V-gene family, and reads lacking a unique V-gene family were excluded. In a later analysis, 550 to 650 highly shared, low-generation-probability nucleotide sequences were removed to address suspected cross-contamination and a sequencing artifact. For each public chain, a later analysis derived a clonal expansion index from normalized ranks of inferred template counts within each repertoire. Generation probabilities in a later analysis came from a VDJ recombination model fitted to out-of-frame rearrangements, and those results were checked against IGoR. In a later analysis, TCR-TCR, TCR-HLA and TCR-CMV co-occurrence was scored with hypergeometric tests, and a repertoire-size bias correction was applied to TCR pairs. In a later analysis, false discovery rates were estimated by permuting HLA or CMV assignments 20 times. In a later analysis, co-occurring TCRs were grouped using DBSCAN, with TCRdist sequence similarity added in when clustering inside HLA-allele-positive subsets. Repertoires with fewer than 30,000 or more than 120,000 public chains were left out of co-occurrence clustering, as were about 5 repertoires with anomalous nucleotide sharing. TCRdb took over this immuneACCESS table, retaining in-frame rearrangements with V and J assigned. Such tables are incomplete; in checked studies, under half of the missing clones stem from an unresolved V gene, and the remainder is unexplained. V and J calls and clone size are as listed in that table; D and trimming were resolved from the DNA. The table of this sample itemizes approximately 61,000 clones. Of the sample, over 2% is held by the ten largest clones.

Trimming takes 1 base from V and 6 bases from J, and the germline ends sit 12 bases apart. The germline V gene (reference sequence) provides CDR1 SEHNR and CDR2 FQNEAQ. The CDR3 covers 15 residues, taking in both the cysteine and the phenylalanine. Just CDR3 DNA is preserved here, 45 bases in frame from base 1. Remarks on this clone: It has no known antigen specificity.

Findings and caveats that apply to the study as a whole: Compared with the roughly 710-donor mean, donors in an Asian-associated ancestry cluster had fewer N-insertions in productive TCRs, according to a later genetic analysis. The earlier analysis of nearly 600 of the donors excluded about 16 rarely observed V segments, including chromosome 9 orphons, because counts were too low. Several of the top co-occurrence clusters appeared to be linked to parvovirus B19, influenza, CMV and Epstein-Barr virus, according to a later analysis. In this cohort, only TCR beta chains were sequenced, and detectable features were limited by the absence of alpha or paired-chain data. The authors suggested that the approach could potentially be generalized to other disease states and immunological phenotypes. An earlier analysis of some 590 of the donors showed that most TCR beta V segments appeared in productive rearrangements either about 90% or about 30% of the time, which broadly matched IMGT annotations. Because HLA typing was unavailable for some donors at each locus, only the typed subset was used in association tests. In vitro tests confirmed that three of the cytomegalovirus-associated TCR beta chains recognize cytomegalovirus antigens. While some public TCRs were present in many individuals, most TCR sequences turned up only very rarely across donors. When HLA alleles, especially DR and DQ, strongly co-occurred, attributing TCR associations to individual alleles was difficult. In a later analysis, TCR association rates were found to vary across HLA loci, with the most associated TCRs seen for DRB1 alleles and the fewest for HLA-C alleles. A later analysis associated 15,000 to 20,000 TCR beta sequences with specific HLA alleles at a false discovery rate of 0.05. Linkage disequilibrium might explain the correlated functional status among segregating V segments, but an unknown experimental factor could not be ruled out. In a later genetic analysis, a missense DCLRE1C variant was associated with V-gene and J-gene trimming of TCR beta chains, and the association was replicated in an independent cohort. Immune exposure information for the cohort was limited to CMV serostatus. Most CMV-associated TCR beta chains appeared to be HLA-restricted in a later analysis, and the HLA associations seemed to be driven largely by CMV exposure. Because the 87-base-pair reads could not distinguish some IMGT-functional V segments, including TRBV6-2 and TRBV6-3, those segments were excluded. In a later analysis, HLA-associated TCR beta chains showed more clonal expansion and lower generation probabilities than non-associated chains that were equally common. The sequencing pipeline was judged likely to have produced a cluster of highly shared sequence variants as a technical artifact. A further reported finding was that TCR beta sequences accurately predicted the HLA-A and HLA-B alleles for most subjects in the first cohort. A total of 164 TCR beta chains were listed by the study as associated with cytomegalovirus. Cytomegalovirus status was reported to be diagnosed by the classifier with high specificity and sensitivity in both the original and validation cohorts. Presence/absence analyses assumed roughly uniform sequencing depth across donors, an assumption that may not hold.

The rearranged chain carries TRBV7-9 and TRBJ2-2; the D segment could be TRBD1, given 6 matching bases. The clonotype originates from a woman under 30 in good health and CMV-seronegative. Sample: PBMCs. The CDR3 region reads CASSLEGGWPGELFF. The nucleotide sequence is given as TGTGCCAGCAGCTTAGAAGGGGGATGGCCCGGGGAGCTGTTTTTT. Outside the CDR3, residues come from the reference TRBV7-9 and TRBJ2-2 proteins, so the full variable domain is: DTGVSQNPRHKITKRGQNVTFRCDPISEHNRLYWYRQTLGQGPEFLTYFQNEAQLEKSRLLSDRFSAERPKGSFSTLEIQRTEQGDSAMYLCASSLEGGWPGELFFGEGSRLTVL.